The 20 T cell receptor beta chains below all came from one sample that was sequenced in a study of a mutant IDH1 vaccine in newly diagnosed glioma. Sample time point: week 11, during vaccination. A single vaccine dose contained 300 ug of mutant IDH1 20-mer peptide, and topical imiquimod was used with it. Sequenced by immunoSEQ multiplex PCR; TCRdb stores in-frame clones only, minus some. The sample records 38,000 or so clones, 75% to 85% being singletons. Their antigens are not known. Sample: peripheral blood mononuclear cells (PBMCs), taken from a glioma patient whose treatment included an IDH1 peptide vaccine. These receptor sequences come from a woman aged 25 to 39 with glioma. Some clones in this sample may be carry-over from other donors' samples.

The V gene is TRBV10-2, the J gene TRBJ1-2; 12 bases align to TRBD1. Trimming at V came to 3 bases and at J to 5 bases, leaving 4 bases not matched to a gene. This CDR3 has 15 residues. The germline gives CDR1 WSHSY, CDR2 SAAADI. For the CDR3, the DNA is TGCGCCAGCAGTGAAACGGGACAGGGGGCATATGGCTACACCTTC. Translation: CASSETGQGAYGYTF.

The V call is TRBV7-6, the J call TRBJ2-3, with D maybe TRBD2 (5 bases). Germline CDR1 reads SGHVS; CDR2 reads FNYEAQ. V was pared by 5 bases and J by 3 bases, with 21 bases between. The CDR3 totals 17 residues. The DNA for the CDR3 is TGTGCCAGCAGCGTAGGACCGGGGAGCGCCACGACAGATACGCAGTATTTT. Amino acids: CASSVGPGSATTDTQYF. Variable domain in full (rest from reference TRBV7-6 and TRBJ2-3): GAGVSQSPRYKVTKRGQDVALRCDPISGHVSLYWYRQALGQGPEFLTYFNYEAQQDKSGLPNDRFSAERPEGSISTLTIQRTEQRDSAMYRCASSVGPGSATTDTQYFGPGTRLTVL.

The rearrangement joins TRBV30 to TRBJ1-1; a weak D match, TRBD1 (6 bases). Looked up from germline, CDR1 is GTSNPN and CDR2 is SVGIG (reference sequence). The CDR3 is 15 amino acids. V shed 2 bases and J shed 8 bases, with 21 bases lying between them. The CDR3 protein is CAWSNLGASNREAFF. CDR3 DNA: TGTGCCTGGAGTAATCTGGGGGCCTCGAACCGGGAAGCTTTCTTT.

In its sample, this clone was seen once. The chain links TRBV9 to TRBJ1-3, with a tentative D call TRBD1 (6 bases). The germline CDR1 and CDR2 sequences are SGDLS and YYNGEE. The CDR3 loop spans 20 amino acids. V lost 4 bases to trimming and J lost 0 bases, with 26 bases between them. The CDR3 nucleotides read TGTGCCAGCAGCCCGAGACCGGGACAAGCCACTCTTTCCTCTGGAAACACCATATATTTT. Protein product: CASSPRPGQATLSSGNTIYF.

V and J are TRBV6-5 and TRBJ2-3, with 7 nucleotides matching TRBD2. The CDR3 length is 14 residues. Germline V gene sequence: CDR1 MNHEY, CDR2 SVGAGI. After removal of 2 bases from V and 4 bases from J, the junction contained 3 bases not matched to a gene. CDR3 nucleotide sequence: TGTGCCAGCAGTTACGGCGGGAGTGCAGATACGCAGTATTTT. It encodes CASSYGGSADTQYF.

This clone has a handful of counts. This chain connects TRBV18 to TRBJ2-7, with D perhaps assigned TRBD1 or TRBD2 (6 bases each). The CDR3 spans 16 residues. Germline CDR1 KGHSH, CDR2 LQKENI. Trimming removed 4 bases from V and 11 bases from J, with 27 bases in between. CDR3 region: CASSLTVETSTGGEYF. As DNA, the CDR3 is TGTGCCAGCTCACTAACTGTCGAGACCTCAACCGGGGGCGAGTACTTC.

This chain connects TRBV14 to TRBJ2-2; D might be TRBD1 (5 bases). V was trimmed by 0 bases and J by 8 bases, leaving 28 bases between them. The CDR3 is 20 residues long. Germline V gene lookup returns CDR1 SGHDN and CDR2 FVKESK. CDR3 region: CASSQDMGRFGAGRLGELFF. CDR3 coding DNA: TGTGCCAGCAGCCAAGATATGGGGCGGTTCGGCGCTGGAAGATTAGGGGAGCTGTTTTTT.

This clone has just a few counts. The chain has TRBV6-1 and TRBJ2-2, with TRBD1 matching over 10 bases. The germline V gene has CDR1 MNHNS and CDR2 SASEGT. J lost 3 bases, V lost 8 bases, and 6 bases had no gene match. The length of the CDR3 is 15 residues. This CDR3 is CASRPGTGDTGELFF. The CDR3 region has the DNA TGTGCCAGCCGCCCCGGGACAGGGGACACCGGGGAGCTGTTTTTT.

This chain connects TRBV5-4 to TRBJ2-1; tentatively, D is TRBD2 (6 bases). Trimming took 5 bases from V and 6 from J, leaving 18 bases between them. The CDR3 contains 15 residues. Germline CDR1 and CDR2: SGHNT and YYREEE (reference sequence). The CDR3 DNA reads TGTGCCAGCAGTTCCGGACTACCCTCGGGCAATGAGCAGTTCTTC. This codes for CASSSGLPSGNEQFF.

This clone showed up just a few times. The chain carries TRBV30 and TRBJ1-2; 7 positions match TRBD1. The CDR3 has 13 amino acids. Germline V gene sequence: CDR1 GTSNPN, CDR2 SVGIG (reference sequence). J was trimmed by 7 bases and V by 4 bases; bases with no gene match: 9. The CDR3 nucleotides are TGTGCCTGGAAGGGGGCGGACCCCTCTGGCTACACCTTC. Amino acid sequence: CAWKGADPSGYTF.

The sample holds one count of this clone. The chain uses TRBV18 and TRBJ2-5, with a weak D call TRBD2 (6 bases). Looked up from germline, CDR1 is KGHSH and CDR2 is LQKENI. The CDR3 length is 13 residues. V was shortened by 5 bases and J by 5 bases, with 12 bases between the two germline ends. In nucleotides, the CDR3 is TGTGCCAGCTCATTCCCTAGCGACGAGACCCAGTACTTC. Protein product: CASSFPSDETQYF.

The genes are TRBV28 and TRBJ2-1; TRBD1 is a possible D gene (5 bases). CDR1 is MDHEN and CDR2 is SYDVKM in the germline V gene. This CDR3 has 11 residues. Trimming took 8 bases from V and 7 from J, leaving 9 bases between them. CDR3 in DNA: TGTGCCAGCTCGAGGACAAATGAGCAGTTCTTC. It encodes CASSRTNEQFF. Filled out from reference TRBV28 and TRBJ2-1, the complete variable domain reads DVKVTQSSRYLVKRTGEKVFLECVQDMDHENMFWYRQDPGLGLRLIYFSYDVKMKEKGDIPEGYSVSREKKERFSLILESASTNQTSMYLCASSRTNEQFFGPGTRLTVL.

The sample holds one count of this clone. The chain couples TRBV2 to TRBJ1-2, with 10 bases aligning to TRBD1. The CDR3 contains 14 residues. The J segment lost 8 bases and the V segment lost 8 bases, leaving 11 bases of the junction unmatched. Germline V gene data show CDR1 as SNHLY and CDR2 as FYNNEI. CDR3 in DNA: TGTGCCAGCCCAACCGCCGGGACAGGGGTCGGCTACACCTTC. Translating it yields CASPTAGTGVGYTF.

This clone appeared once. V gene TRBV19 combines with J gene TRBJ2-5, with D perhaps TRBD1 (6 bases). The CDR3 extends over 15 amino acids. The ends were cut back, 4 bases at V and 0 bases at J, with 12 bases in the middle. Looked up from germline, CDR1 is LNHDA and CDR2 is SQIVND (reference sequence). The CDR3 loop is CASSRGQHYQETQYF. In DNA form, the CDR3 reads TGTGCCAGTAGTAGAGGACAGCATTACCAAGAGACCCAGTACTTC.

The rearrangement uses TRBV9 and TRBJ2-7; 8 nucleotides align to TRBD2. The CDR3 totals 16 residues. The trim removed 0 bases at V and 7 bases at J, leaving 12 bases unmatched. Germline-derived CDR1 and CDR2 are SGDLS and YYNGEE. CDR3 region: CASSVGALAAVREQYF. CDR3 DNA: TGTGCCAGCAGCGTAGGGGCACTAGCGGCAGTGAGGGAGCAGTACTTC.

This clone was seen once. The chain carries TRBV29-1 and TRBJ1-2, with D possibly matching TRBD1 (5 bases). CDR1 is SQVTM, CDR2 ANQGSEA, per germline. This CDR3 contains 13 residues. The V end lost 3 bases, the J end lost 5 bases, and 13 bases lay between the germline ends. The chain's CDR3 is CSVDSGTGYGYTF. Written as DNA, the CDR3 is TGCAGCGTTGATTCAGGGACGGGTTATGGCTACACCTTC.

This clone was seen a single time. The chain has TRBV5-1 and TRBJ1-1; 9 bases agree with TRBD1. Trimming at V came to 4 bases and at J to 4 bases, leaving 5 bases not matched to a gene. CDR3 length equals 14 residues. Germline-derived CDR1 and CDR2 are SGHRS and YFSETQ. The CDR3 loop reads CASSRGQGGTEAFF. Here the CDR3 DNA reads TGCGCCAGCAGCCGGGGACAGGGAGGCACTGAAGCTTTCTTT. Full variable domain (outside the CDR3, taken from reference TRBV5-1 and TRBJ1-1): KAGVTQTPRYLIKTRGQQVTLSCSPISGHRSVSWYQQTPGQGLQFLFEYFSETQRNKGNFPGRFSGRQFSNSRSEMNVSTLELGDSALYLCASSRGQGGTEAFFGQGTRLTVV.

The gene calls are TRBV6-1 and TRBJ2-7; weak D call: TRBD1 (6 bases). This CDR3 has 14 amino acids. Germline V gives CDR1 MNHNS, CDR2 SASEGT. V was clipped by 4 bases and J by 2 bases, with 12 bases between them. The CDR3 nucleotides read TGTGCCAGCAGTGGGTCCGGGACACCCTACGAGCAGTACTTC. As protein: CASSGSGTPYEQYF.

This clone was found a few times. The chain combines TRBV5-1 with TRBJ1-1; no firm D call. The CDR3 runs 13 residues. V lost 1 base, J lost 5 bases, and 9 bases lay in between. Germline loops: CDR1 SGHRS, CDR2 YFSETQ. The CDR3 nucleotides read TGCGCCAGCAGCTTGACCGTGGGGACTGAAGCTTTCTTT. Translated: CASSLTVGTEAFF.

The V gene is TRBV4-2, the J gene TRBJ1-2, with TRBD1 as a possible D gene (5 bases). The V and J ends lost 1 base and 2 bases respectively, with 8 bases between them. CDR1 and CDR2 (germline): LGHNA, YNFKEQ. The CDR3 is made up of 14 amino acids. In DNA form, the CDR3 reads TGTGCCAGCAGCCAAGTGGGGGAAAACTATGGCTACACCTTC. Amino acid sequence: CASSQVGENYGYTF.